The T cell receptor (beta chain) under discussion was sequenced for a study of control samples from healthy donors and cancer patients. This clone has only one observation. From germline, CDR1 is MNHEY and CDR2 SVGAGI. CDR3 length: 13 amino acids. V gave up 8 bases and J gave up 7 bases; unmatched junction bases: 10. The repertoire was sequenced with immunoSEQ multiplex PCR; TCRdb's copy has only in-frame clones and lacks some. The profile covers about 79,000 clones, with roughly 93% appearing a single time and roughly 1.2% taken by the ten largest. The sequenced material came from PBMCs. This receptor was obtained from a woman between 35 and 50 years old with lung cancer. The rearrangement uses TRBV6-5 and TRBJ1-1; 7 bases align to TRBD1. CDR3 in amino acids: CASRTGTESEAFF. The CDR3 DNA reads TGTGCCAGCCGCACCGGGACAGAAAGTGAAGCTTTCTTT.